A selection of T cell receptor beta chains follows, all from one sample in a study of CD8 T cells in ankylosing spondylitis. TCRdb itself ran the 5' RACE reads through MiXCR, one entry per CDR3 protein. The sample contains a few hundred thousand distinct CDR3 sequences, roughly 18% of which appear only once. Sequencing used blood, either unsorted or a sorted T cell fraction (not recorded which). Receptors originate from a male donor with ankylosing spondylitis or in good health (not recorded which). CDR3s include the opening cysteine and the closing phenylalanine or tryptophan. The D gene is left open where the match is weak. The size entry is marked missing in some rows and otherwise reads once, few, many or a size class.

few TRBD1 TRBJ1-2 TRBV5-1 CASSSARGLEGYTF TGCGCCAGCAGCTCGGCAAGGGGGCTCGAGGGCTACACCTTC
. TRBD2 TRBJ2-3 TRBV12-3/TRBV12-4 CASSSSLAGAAPSTDTQYF TGTGCCAGCAGTTCATCCCTAGCGGGAGCCGCTCCCAGCACAGATACGCAGTATTTT
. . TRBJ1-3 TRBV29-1 CSVSDGNYGNTIYF TGCAGCGTCTCGGACGGGAATTATGGTAACACCATATATTTT
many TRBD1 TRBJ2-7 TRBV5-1 CASSYAGTGYEQYF TGCGCCAGCAGCTATGCCGGGACAGGCTACGAGCAGTACTTC
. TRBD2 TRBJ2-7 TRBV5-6 CASSTRTSGSSYEQYF TGTGCCAGCAGCACCAGGACTAGCGGGAGTTCCTACGAGCAGTACTTC
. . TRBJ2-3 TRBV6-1 CASRTPGLLEQYF TGTGCCAGCAGGACCCCCGGTCTTTTAGAGCAGTATTTT
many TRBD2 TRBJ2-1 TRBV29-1 CSVEIAGDLGNEQFF TGCAGCGTTGAAATAGCGGGAGACCTTGGGAATGAGCAGTTCTTC
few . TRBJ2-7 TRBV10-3 CAISPDTSRDYEQYF TGTGCCATCAGTCCAGATACGAGCAGGGACTACGAGCAGTACTTC
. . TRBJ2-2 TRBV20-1 CSARASRNTGELFF TGCAGTGCTAGAGCTTCCAGAAACACCGGGGAGCTGTTTTTT
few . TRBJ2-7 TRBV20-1 CSATRDSVYEQYF TGCAGTGCTACGCGGGACAGTGTCTACGAGCAGTACTTC
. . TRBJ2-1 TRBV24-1 CATSDLEFYNEQFF TGTGCCACCAGTGATTTGGAGTTCTACAATGAGCAGTTCTTC
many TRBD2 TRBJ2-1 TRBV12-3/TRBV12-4 CASSLAVGLAVNEQFF TGTGCCAGCAGTTTAGCGGTGGGACTAGCCGTCAATGAGCAGTTCTTC
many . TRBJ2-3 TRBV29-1 CSAVGLGDTQYF TGCAGCGCCGTGGGGCTCGGAGATACGCAGTATTTT
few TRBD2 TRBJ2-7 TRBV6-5 CASSSGLAVTYEQYF TGTGCCAGCAGTTCTGGACTAGCGGTTACCTACGAGCAGTACTTC
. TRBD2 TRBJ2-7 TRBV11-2 CASSFGAGLAGDPAYEQYF TGTGCCAGCAGCTTCGGAGCGGGACTAGCGGGAGATCCTGCCTACGAGCAGTACTTC
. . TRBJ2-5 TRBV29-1 CSVLFGEETQYF TGCAGCGTTTTGTTCGGTGAAGAGACCCAGTACTTC
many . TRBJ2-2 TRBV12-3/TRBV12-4 CASSLGANTGELFF TGTGCCAGCAGTTTAGGCGCGAACACCGGGGAGCTGTTTTTT
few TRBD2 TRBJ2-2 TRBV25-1 CASSDIVGEGGELFF TGTGCCAGCAGTGACATCGTTGGGGAGGGAGGGGAGCTGTTTTTT
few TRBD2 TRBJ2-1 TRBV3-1 CASSQVASGRVGEQFF TGTGCCAGCAGCCAAGTAGCTAGCGGGAGGGTCGGTGAGCAGTTCTTC
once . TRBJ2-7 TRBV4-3 CASSQERTNYEQYF TGCGCCAGCAGCCAGGAGCGGACTAACTACGAGCAGTACTTC
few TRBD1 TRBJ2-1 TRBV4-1 CASSQDPGTGYDEQFF TGCGCCAGCAGCCAAGATCCCGGGACAGGATACGATGAGCAGTTCTTC
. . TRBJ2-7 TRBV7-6 CASSSLVGSTWQYF TGTGCCAGCAGCTCGCTAGTGGGATCTACGTGGCAGTACTTC
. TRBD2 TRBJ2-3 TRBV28 CASTPRTSGGLGDTQYF TGTGCCAGCACTCCCCGGACTAGCGGGGGCCTGGGGGATACGCAGTATTTT
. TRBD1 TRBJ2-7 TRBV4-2 CASSQDWTRWDRNSPYEQYF TGTGCCAGCAGCCAAGATTGGACAAGATGGGACAGGAACTCACCATACGAGCAGTACTTC
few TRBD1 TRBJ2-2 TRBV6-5 CASSYSQTGVVAGELFF TGTGCCAGCAGTTACTCACAGACAGGGGTTGTTGCCGGGGAGCTGTTTTTT
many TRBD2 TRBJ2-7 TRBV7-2 CASSLVEKLASGSWYEQYF TGTGCCAGCAGCTTAGTCGAGAAGCTGGCTAGCGGGAGTTGGTACGAGCAGTACTTC
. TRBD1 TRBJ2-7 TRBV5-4 CASSLGDRGGEQYF TGTGCCAGCAGCTTGGGAGACAGGGGTGGCGAGCAGTACTTC
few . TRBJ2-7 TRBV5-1 CASSLGVNDVEQYF TGCGCCAGCAGCTTGGGGGTGAACGATGTCGAGCAGTACTTC
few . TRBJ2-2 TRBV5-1 CASSLAQGPDTGELFF TGCGCCAGCAGCTTGGCTCAGGGGCCGGACACCGGGGAGCTGTTTTTT
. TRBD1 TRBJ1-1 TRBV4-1 CASSHPDRGRMNTEAFF TGCGCCAGCAGCCATCCCGACAGGGGAAGGATGAACACTGAAGCTTTCTTT
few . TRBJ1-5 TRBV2 CASSDWVNQPQHF TGTGCCAGCAGTGATTGGGTCAATCAGCCCCAGCATTTT
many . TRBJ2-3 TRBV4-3 CASSQDGSQGDTQYF TGCGCCAGCAGCCAAGATGGGAGCCAGGGGGATACGCAGTATTTT
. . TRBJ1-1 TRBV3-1 CASSQEGLWTEAFF TGTGCCAGCAGCCAAGAGGGGCTGTGGACTGAAGCTTTCTTT
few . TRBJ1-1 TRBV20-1 CSARDNPPGLYTEAFF TGCAGTGCTAGAGATAATCCGCCAGGCCTGTACACTGAAGCTTTCTTT
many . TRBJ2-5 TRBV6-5 CASSYSPGHQETQYF TGTGCCAGCAGTTACTCCCCGGGCCACCAAGAGACCCAGTACTTC
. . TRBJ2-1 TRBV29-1 CSVGGHEQFF TGCAGCGTTGGAGGGCATGAGCAGTTCTTC
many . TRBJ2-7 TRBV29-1 CSVLDVSSYEQYF TGCAGCGTTCTGGACGTAAGCTCCTACGAGCAGTACTTC
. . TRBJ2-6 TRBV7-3 CASSLWGVSGANVLTF TGTGCCAGCAGCTTATGGGGCGTCTCTGGGGCCAACGTCCTGACTTTC
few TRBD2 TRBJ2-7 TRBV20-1 CSARDISGSSYEQYF TGCAGTGCTAGAGATATAAGCGGGAGCTCCTACGAGCAGTACTTC
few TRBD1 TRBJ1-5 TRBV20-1 CSAIDRVSNQPQHF TGCAGTGCTATCGACAGGGTTAGCAATCAGCCCCAGCATTTT
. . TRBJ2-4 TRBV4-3 CASSQEAGFRNIQYF TGCGCCAGCAGCCAAGAGGCAGGGTTTCGAAACATTCAGTACTTC
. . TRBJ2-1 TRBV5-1 CASSLAGQGNEQFF TGCGCCAGCAGCTTGGCTGGGCAGGGCAATGAGCAGTTCTTC
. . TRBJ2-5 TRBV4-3 CASSQWAGRKTQYF TGCGCCAGCAGCCAATGGGCAGGGCGGAAGACCCAGTACTTC
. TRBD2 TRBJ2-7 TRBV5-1 CASSYQTSGVYEQYF TGCGCCAGCAGCTACCAGACTAGCGGAGTCTACGAGCAGTACTTC
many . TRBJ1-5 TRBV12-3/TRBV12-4 CASSPGRLDQPQHF TGTGCCAGCAGCCCAGGAAGGTTAGATCAGCCCCAGCATTTT
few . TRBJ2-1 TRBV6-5 CASSYSPLGNEQFF TGTGCCAGCAGTTACTCCCCACTAGGGAATGAGCAGTTCTTC
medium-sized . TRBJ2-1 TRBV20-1 CSARGGLGVNEQFF TGCAGTGCTAGGGGGGGTCTAGGAGTAAATGAGCAGTTCTTC